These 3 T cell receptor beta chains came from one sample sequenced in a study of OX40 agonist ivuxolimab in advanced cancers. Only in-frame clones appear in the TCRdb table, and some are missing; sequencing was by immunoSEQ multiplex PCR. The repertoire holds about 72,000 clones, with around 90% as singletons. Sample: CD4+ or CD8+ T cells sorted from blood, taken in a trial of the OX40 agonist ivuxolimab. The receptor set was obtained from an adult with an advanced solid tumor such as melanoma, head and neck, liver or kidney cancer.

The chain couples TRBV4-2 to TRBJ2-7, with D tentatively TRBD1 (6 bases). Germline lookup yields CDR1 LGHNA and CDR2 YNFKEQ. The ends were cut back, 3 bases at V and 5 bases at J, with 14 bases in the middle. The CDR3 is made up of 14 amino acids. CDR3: CASSHIDRWNEQYF. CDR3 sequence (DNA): TGTGCCAGCAGCCATATCGACAGGTGGAACGAGCAGTACTTC.

The CDR3 reads CASSPRKRATPSGNEQFF. DNA of the CDR3: TGTGCCAGCTCACCCAGGAAGCGGGCCACGCCTTCGGGGAATGAGCAGTTCTTC. V is TRBV18 and J is TRBJ2-1; D perhaps matches TRBD2 (6 bases). The ends were cut back, 3 bases at V and 7 bases at J, with 25 bases in the middle. The CDR3 is 18 amino acids. Germline V gene sequence: CDR1 KGHSH, CDR2 LQKENI. The whole variable domain, remainder taken from reference TRBV18 and TRBJ2-1, is NAGVMQNPRHLVRRRGQEARLRCSPMKGHSHVYWYRQLPEEGLKFMVYLQKENIIDESGMPKERFSAEFPKEGPSILRIQQVVRGDSAAYFCASSPRKRATPSGNEQFFGPGTRLTVL.

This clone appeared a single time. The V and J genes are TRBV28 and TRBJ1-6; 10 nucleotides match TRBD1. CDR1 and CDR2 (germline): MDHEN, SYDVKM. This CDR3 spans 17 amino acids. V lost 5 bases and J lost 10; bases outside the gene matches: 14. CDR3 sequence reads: CASSPMTGGADKSPLHF. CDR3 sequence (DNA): TGTGCCAGCAGTCCCATGACAGGGGGCGCGGACAAGTCACCCCTCCACTTT.